These 9 T cell receptor beta chains came from one sample sequenced in a study of Graves' ophthalmopathy and Graves' hyperthyroidism. Amplification of the TCR beta CDR3 regions used RNA transcripts (as template). First-round RT-PCR with HTBI primers preceded a second-round multiplex PCR. TCRdb redid the calling of the multiplex PCR reads with MiXCR, one entry per CDR3 protein. The sample includes roughly 400,000 distinct CDR3 sequences, 15% of them seen just once. Sequences were obtained from peripheral blood. These receptors all stem from a woman aged 18-30 years with stable Graves' hyperthyroidism.

This clonotype was counted ten times or more. The chain employs TRBV12-3 or TRBV12-4 and TRBJ2-7, with a tentative D call TRBD2 (5 bases). Trimming removed 3 bases at V and 6 bases at J, with 9 bases between. CDR3 length equals 12 residues. The CDR3, as DNA: TGTGCCAGCAGTTTTATCGGGGTCGAGCAGTACTTC. Translating gives CASSFIGVEQYF.

The rearrangement links TRBV12-3 or TRBV12-4 to TRBJ1-2; TRBD1 matches 8 bases. This CDR3 has 15 residues. V lost 5 bases to trimming and J lost 2 bases; unmatched junction nucleotides: 7. The CDR3 sequence: CASSATGTGNYGYTF. The CDR3 nucleotides are TGTGCCAGCAGTGCCACCGGGACAGGAAACTATGGCTACACCTTC.

This clonotype appeared a few times. The J gene is TRBJ1-6, the V gene TRBV6-1; possibly TRBD1 for D (6 bases). The germline V and J ends were trimmed by 2 bases and 6 bases, with 8 bases remaining between them. This CDR3 spans 14 amino acids. CDR1 is MNHNS, CDR2 SASEGT, per germline. The DNA of the CDR3 is TGTGCCAGCAGTGAAACAGGGAGTAATTCACCCCTCCACTTT. It specifies CASSETGSNSPLHF.

J is TRBJ2-7 and V is TRBV20-1, with D unclear. From germline, CDR1 is DFQATT and CDR2 SNEGSKA (reference sequence). The V end was cut by 7 bases, the J end by 0 bases, with 10 bases between. The CDR3 totals 12 residues. The CDR3: CSVYFSSYEQYF. CDR3 in DNA: TGCAGTGTCTACTTTAGCTCCTACGAGCAGTACTTC.

This clonotype was detected many times. This chain uses TRBV11-2 with TRBJ2-7; D is perhaps TRBD1 (5 bases). The CDR3 loop spans 13 amino acids. Germline V gene sequence: CDR1 SGHAT, CDR2 FQNNGV. V was clipped by 1 base and J by 6 bases, with 10 bases between them. The CDR3 protein is CASSLGRVFEQYF. In DNA form, the CDR3 reads TGTGCCAGCAGCTTAGGCAGGGTTTTCGAGCAGTACTTC. Full variable domain (rest looked up from reference TRBV11-2 and TRBJ2-7): EAGVAQSPRYKIIEKRQSVAFWCNPISGHATLYWYQQILGQGPKLLIQFQNNGVVDDSQLPKDRFSAERLKGVDSTLKIQPAKLEDSAVYLCASSLGRVFEQYFGPGTRLTVT.

This chain connects TRBV19 to TRBJ1-5, with TRBD1 identical over 7 bases. The V and J ends lost 2 bases and 5 bases, in that order; junction bases with no gene match: 6. CDR1 and CDR2 from the germline V gene are LNHDA and SQIVND (reference sequence). CDR3 size: 15 residues. Written as DNA, the CDR3 is TGTGCCAGTAGTATACGTCGGCAGGGGGATCAGCCCCAGCATTTT. It translates to CASSIRRQGDQPQHF.

This clonotype came up many times. The chain is built from TRBV29-1 and TRBJ1-5, with D unclear. Trimming took off 7 bases at V and 0 bases at J, with 10 bases between the two ends. CDR3 length equals 13 residues. Germline-derived CDR1 and CDR2 are SQVTM and ANQGSEA. This CDR3 reads CSAITTSNQPQHF. The CDR3 DNA is TGCAGCGCCATCACTACTAGCAATCAGCCCCAGCATTTT.

This clonotype was detected ten times or more. The chain has TRBV2 and TRBJ2-5, with 7 bases identical to TRBD2. The J segment lost 2 bases and the V segment lost 8 bases, leaving 14 bases of the junction unmatched. CDR1 is SNHLY and CDR2 is FYNNEI in the germline V gene. The CDR3 sequence is 16 residues long. The CDR3 DNA sequence: TGTGCCAGCCCCCGGGACTACCAGGGAACACAAGAGACCCAGTACTTC. This encodes CASPRDYQGTQETQYF.

This clonotype was found many times. The V call is TRBV5-1, the J call TRBJ2-7; 7 bases map to TRBD1. Germline trimming cut 0 bases from V and 5 bases from J; bases unmatched to any gene: 8. CDR1 is SGHRS, CDR2 YFSETQ, per germline. The CDR3 contains 15 residues. The CDR3 region is CASSLASRGFHEQYF. In nucleotides, the CDR3 is TGCGCCAGCAGCTTGGCATCCAGGGGGTTCCACGAGCAGTACTTC.